This TCR beta chain was recorded in a study of T-cell reconstitution after alpha-beta-depleted transplantation in children. Unique molecular identifiers were used in preparing the TCRbeta library. TCRdb called the PCR reads again in MiXCR, with one record for every CDR3 protein. The table includes some 840,000 distinct CDR3 sequences, 15% to 20% detected once. V was pared by 6 bases and J by 6 bases, with 21 bases of the junction left unmatched. The CDR3 runs 20 residues. CDR1 is MDHEN and CDR2 is SYDVKM in the germline V gene. This clonotype was detected many times. The sequence came from a male patient aged 5 to 17 who had a stem cell transplant for acute lymphoblastic leukemia, so the T cells may come from the graft donor. The chain is built from TRBV28 and TRBJ1-6; TRBD1 aligns across 9 bases. The specimen was PBMCs, mostly from graft donor cells, collected 360 days after TCRalphabeta/CD19-depleted stem cell transplant. The CDR3 sequence: CASSSLRHRDRERSNSPLHF. Written as DNA, the CDR3 is TGTGCCAGCAGCAGCTTAAGACACCGGGACAGGGAAAGAAGTAATTCACCCCTCCACTTT. The complete variable domain, with remaining parts taken from reference TRBV28 and TRBJ1-6, reads DVKVTQSSRYLVKRTGEKVFLECVQDMDHENMFWYRQDPGLGLRLIYFSYDVKMKEKGDIPEGYSVSREKKERFSLILESASTNQTSMYLCASSSLRHRDRERSNSPLHFGNGTRLTVT.